This T cell receptor beta chain is from a study of beta chain features in type 1 diabetes. Overall study context: When patients were set against healthy donors, age, gender and cell yields were similar. Study results and limitations: TCRB repertoires of naive, central memory and Treg cells appeared more similar among patients than among healthy donors. Type 1 diabetes patients had moderately but significantly shorter TCRB CDR3s in all four CD4+ subsets.

This clone was observed a handful of times. Its antigen remains unidentified. What was sequenced were expressed TCRB transcripts, since all of the isolated RNA had been reverse transcribed. Libraries were prepared by immunoSEQ multiplex PCR; TCRdb keeps only in-frame clonotypes and omits some of them. Among hundreds of thousands of clones listed, around 15% were seen once. Sorting of CD4+ naive, central memory, regulatory and stem cell-like memory cells was performed via CD45RO/CCR7/CD25/CD127/CD95/CD27. The receptor was isolated from a young man with type 1 diabetes. Sample: naive CD4+ T cells from blood.

DNA for the CDR3: TGCACGAGCGGGAGCACAGATACGCAGTATTTT. The encoded protein is CTSGSTDTQYF. The rearrangement joins TRBV20-1 to TRBJ2-3; weak D call: TRBD2 (6 bases). This CDR3 region has 11 residues. The germline gives CDR1 DFQATT, CDR2 SNEGSKA (reference sequence).